This T cell receptor beta chain is from a study of T-cell memory formation after mild COVID-19. Whole-study context: In these data, TCR clusters were largely donor specific. Broader study findings: CM and EM subsets held most contracting CD4+ clones; EMRA held CD8+ ones. Second-wave clones with a day 37 peak had unconfirmed SARS-CoV-2 specificity.

In regard to this clonotype: Its antigen is undetermined.

With constant-segment primers, 5'RACE yielded cDNA libraries of TCR alpha and TCR beta that carried sample barcodes and UMIs. TCRdb re-derived calls from the 5' RACE reads in MiXCR, one entry per CDR3 protein. The sample consists of some 110,000 distinct CDR3 sequences, roughly an eighth of them appearing once. This CDR3 spans 16 amino acids. CDR1 and CDR2 (germline): DFQATT, SNEGSKA (reference sequence). Trimming took 2 bases from V and 0 from J, leaving 14 bases between them. This clonotype originated in an adult woman who had mild COVID-19 (a few samples of this study predate the infection). Cell type and time point are not known. Source material: PBMCs or a T cell subset sorted from them (not recorded which). The chain recombines TRBV20-1 with TRBJ1-3; D possibly corresponds to TRBD1 (6 bases). The CDR3 sequence is CSARRLRDISGNTIYF. CDR3 sequence (DNA): TGCAGTGCTAGACGTCTCCGGGACATCTCTGGAAACACCATATATTTT.